A selection of T cell receptor beta chains follows, all from one sample in a study of T cell responses to AZD1222 COVID-19 vaccine. The method was immunoSEQ multiplex PCR; TCRdb's version includes in-frame clones alone and lacks a portion of them. The sample holds about 150,000 clones, approximately 80% seen once. The sequencing used peripheral blood, collected on day 0 of AZD1222 vaccination. These receptors were obtained from an adult in good health. Each CDR3 is given with its conserved first and last residue. D genes are given only for firm matches. Clone size, where shown, is once, few, many, or a class for clones that have expanded.

cdr3_aa cdr3_nt clone_size d_call j_call v_call
CASSPVGQVKETQYF TGCGCCAGCAGCCCGGTCGGGCAGGTAAAAGAGACCCAGTACTTC . . TRBJ2-5 TRBV5-1
CASTGGAHTEAFF TGTGCCAGCACGGGGGGCGCGCACACTGAAGCTTTCTTT once . TRBJ1-1 TRBV6-5
CAAGEYLTEAFF TGTGCCGCCGGGGAATACCTGACTGAAGCTTTCTTT . . TRBJ1-1 TRBV30
CASSPGPQTGELFF TGTGCCAGCAGCCCGGGACCCCAGACCGGGGAGCTGTTTTTT . . TRBJ2-2 TRBV5-8
CASSPSTGAGNQPQHF TGTGCCAGCTCACCTAGCACAGGGGCCGGCAATCAGCCCCAGCATTTT . TRBD1 TRBJ1-5 TRBV18
CASRLDIPDTQYF TGTGCCAGCAGATTGGATATTCCGGATACGCAGTATTTT . . TRBJ2-3 TRBV5-4
CASSPGIGPISGNTIYF TGTGCCAGCAGCCCAGGGATTGGGCCCATCTCTGGAAACACCATATATTTT . . TRBJ1-3 TRBV7-9
CASSGPVGQENYGYTF TGTGCCAGCAGCGGACCGGTGGGACAGGAAAACTATGGCTACACCTTC . TRBD1 TRBJ1-2 TRBV9
CASSRQRQGGTGELFF TGTGCCAGCAGCCGTCAAAGACAGGGCGGCACCGGGGAGCTGTTTTTT once TRBD1 TRBJ2-2 TRBV5-4
CASSPTTGPWVEAFF TGTGCCAGCTCACCGACGACAGGCCCCTGGGTTGAAGCTTTCTTT few . TRBJ1-1 TRBV18
CASSLVGTGSYEQYF TGTGCCAGCAGCCTGGTAGGGACAGGGTCCTACGAGCAGTACTTC once TRBD1 TRBJ2-7 TRBV27
CASSPDRVPTGELFF TGTGCCAGCAGCCCGGACAGGGTCCCCACCGGGGAGCTGTTTTTT few TRBD1 TRBJ2-2 TRBV16
CASTSQVSSNANTGELFF TGTGCCAGCACTTCGCAAGTTAGTAGTAACGCGAACACCGGGGAGCTGTTTTTT . . TRBJ2-2 TRBV5-8
CASSPTPGRQTVTTEAFF TGCGCCAGCAGCCCGACCCCCGGTAGACAGACCGTAACCACTGAAGCTTTCTTT . . TRBJ1-1 TRBV5-1
CASSESRTGASTDTQYF TGCGCCAGCAGTGAGTCAAGGACAGGGGCTAGCACAGATACGCAGTATTTT . TRBD1 TRBJ2-3 TRBV10-1
CASSRNRIEGKGTSGSQETQYF TGCGCCAGCAGTCGCAACCGGATCGAGGGTAAGGGGACTAGCGGGAGCCAAGAGACCCAGTACTTC once TRBD2 TRBJ2-5 TRBV23-1
CASSHGAYSGNTIYF TGTGCCAGCAGCCACGGGGCCTACTCTGGAAACACCATATATTTT . . TRBJ1-3 TRBV9
CASRAGQGYQPQHF TGTGCCAGCAGAGCGGGACAGGGGTACCAGCCCCAGCATTTT . TRBD1 TRBJ1-5 TRBV28
CASSETGGSHNEKLFF TGTGCCAGCAGCGAGACGGGGGGGTCCCATAATGAAAAACTGTTTTTT . . TRBJ1-4 TRBV3-1/TRBV3-2
CATRGLGETQYF TGTGCCACGCGGGGCCTGGGGGAGACCCAGTACTTC . . TRBJ2-5 TRBV11-2
CASSLTGTSGNTIYF TGTGCCAGCAGCCTAACAGGGACCTCTGGAAACACCATATATTTT . . TRBJ1-3 TRBV3-1/TRBV3-2
CASSLQGLGYTF TGTGCCAGCAGCCTACAGGGACTTGGCTACACCTTC . . TRBJ1-2 TRBV28
CASSGGTLSYNEQFF TGTGCCAGCAGTGGAGGCACCCTCTCCTACAATGAGCAGTTCTTC . . TRBJ2-1 TRBV2
CASSPAIEGYGYTF TGTGCCAGCAGCCCAGCTATCGAGGGCTATGGCTACACCTTC . . TRBJ1-2 TRBV28
CASSEASRGRTEAFF TGTGCCAGCAGTGAAGCGAGTCGGGGGCGGACTGAAGCTTTCTTT . . TRBJ1-1 TRBV6-1
CASSSGTPYNEQFF TGTGCCAGCAGCTCCGGGACTCCCTACAATGAGCAGTTCTTC . . TRBJ2-1 TRBV7-9
CASSLAGQMTPLHF TGTGCCAGCAGCTTGGCAGGGCAGATGACACCCCTCCACTTT . . TRBJ1-6 TRBV11-2
CASSFTYEQYF TGTGCCAGCAGCTTCACCTACGAGCAGTACTTC . . TRBJ2-7 TRBV2
CASKRGGGGRGTEAFF TGTGCCTCAAAAAGAGGTGGTGGAGGAAGAGGAACTGAAGCTTTCTTT . . TRBJ1-1 TRBV19
CASSQATGDSYNEQFF TGCGCCAGCAGCCAAGCTACCGGGGACTCCTACAATGAGCAGTTCTTC . . TRBJ2-1 TRBV4-1
CASSPPEGINSPLHF TGTGCCAGCAGCCCTCCGGAGGGTATTAATTCACCCCTCCACTTT . . TRBJ1-6 TRBV7-9
CASRQGADTGELFF TGTGCCAGCAGACAGGGGGCAGACACCGGGGAGCTGTTTTTT . TRBD1 TRBJ2-2 TRBV27
CASIPVRGFNNEQFF TGTGCCAGCATTCCGGTCAGGGGGTTCAACAATGAGCAGTTCTTC . TRBD1 TRBJ2-1 TRBV27
CATTGFVGNEQFF TGTGCCACGACAGGGTTTGTCGGCAATGAGCAGTTCTTC . TRBD1 TRBJ2-1 TRBV12-3/TRBV12-4
CASSPGLANTGELFF TGTGCCAGCAGCCCCGGGCTCGCGAACACCGGGGAGCTGTTTTTT . . TRBJ2-2 TRBV7-9
CASREGWETQYF TGTGCCAGCAGGGAGGGCTGGGAGACCCAGTACTTC . . TRBJ2-5 TRBV28
CASSEVRGSQYF TGTGCCAGCAGTGAAGTAAGGGGCTCCCAGTACTTC . . TRBJ2-5 TRBV2
CASSPRDGQYEQYF TGTGCCAGCAGTCCGAGGGACGGACAGTACGAGCAGTACTTC . . TRBJ2-7 TRBV27
CASSPSGDTQYF TGTGCCAGCTCACCCTCTGGGGATACGCAGTATTTT . . TRBJ2-3 TRBV18
CASSTIRGRETQYF TGTGCCAGCAGTACTATCAGGGGGCGTGAGACCCAGTACTTC . TRBD1 TRBJ2-5 TRBV28
CSVGDYYAEKLFF TGCAGCGTGGGGGACTACTATGCGGAAAAACTGTTTTTT . . TRBJ1-4 TRBV29-1
CASSLRSGQSYNEQFF TGTGCCAGCAGCTTGCGGTCGGGACAATCCTACAATGAGCAGTTCTTC . . TRBJ2-1 TRBV5-4
CASSLRISNTEAFF TGCGCCAGCAGTTTACGCATCTCTAACACTGAAGCTTTCTTT few . TRBJ1-1 TRBV5-1